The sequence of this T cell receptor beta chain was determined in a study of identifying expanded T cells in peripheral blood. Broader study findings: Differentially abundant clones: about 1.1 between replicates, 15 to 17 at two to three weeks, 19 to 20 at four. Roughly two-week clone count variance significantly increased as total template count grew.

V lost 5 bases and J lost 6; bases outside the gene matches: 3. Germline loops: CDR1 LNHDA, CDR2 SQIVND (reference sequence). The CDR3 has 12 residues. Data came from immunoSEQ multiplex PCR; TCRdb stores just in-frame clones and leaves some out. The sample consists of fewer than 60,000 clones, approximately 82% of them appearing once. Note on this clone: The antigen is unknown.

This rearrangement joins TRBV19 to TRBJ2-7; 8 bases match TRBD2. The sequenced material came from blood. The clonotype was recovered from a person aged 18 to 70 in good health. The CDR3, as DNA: TGTGCCAGTAGTCGGGAGGGGGGCGAGCAGTACTTC. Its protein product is CASSREGGEQYF.